This record looks at one T cell receptor beta chain sequence and its context. Its target is not known. The source of the sample is a study of cytomegalovirus exposure and HLA in healthy donors. Study-level information: In a previous analysis, 120 million or so unique TCR beta sequences were found from roughly 200 million T cells.

Germline loops: CDR1 LGHNA, CDR2 YSLEER. The V end was cut by 1 base, the J end by 1 base, with 6 bases between. CDR3 length: 14 amino acids. Study-level points and caveats: The study put 160 or so TCR beta chains on its list as cytomegalovirus-associated. TRBV6-2, TRBV6-3 and some other V segments were unresolvable in 87-base-pair reads.

The study ran its PCR with 60 Vbeta and 13 Jbeta primers. Measured with immunoSEQ multiplex PCR; TCRdb has only the in-frame clones, and not every one. The sample records around 100,000 clones, about 68% being singletons. This clonotype was obtained from a male donor in good health and CMV-seropositive. V is TRBV4-3 and J is TRBJ2-3; weak D call: TRBD1 (5 bases). The sequenced material came from PBMCs. This chain's CDR3 is CASSQAQGTDTQYF. The CDR3 DNA reads TGCGCCAGCAGCCAAGCACAGGGCACAGATACGCAGTATTTT.